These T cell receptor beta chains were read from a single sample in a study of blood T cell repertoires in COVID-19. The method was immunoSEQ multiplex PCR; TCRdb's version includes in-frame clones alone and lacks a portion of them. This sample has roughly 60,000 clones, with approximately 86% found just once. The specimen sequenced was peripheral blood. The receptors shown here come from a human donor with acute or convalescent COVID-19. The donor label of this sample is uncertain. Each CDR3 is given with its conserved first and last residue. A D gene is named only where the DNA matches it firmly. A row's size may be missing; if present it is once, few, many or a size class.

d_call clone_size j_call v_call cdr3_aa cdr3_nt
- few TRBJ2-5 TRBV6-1 CASSEHTGTQETQYF TGTGCCAGCAGTGAGCACACCGGGACACAAGAGACCCAGTACTTC
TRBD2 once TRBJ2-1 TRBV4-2 CASSQDRGSGGPLGEQFF TGTGCCAGCAGCCAAGATAGGGGTAGCGGGGGCCCTCTGGGTGAGCAGTTCTTC
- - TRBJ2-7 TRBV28 CASSTYYEQYF TGTGCCAGCAGTACCTACTACGAGCAGTACTTC
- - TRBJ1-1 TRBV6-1 CASSETDITEAFF TGTGCCAGCAGTGAAACAGATATCACTGAAGCTTTCTTT
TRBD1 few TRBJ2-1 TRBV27 CASSPPDRGRNEQFF TGTGCCAGCAGTCCTCCCGACAGGGGTAGGAATGAGCAGTTCTTC
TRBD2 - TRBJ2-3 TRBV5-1 CASSFSGRRSGEWPDTQYF TGCGCCAGCAGCTTTAGCGGGAGACGTTCGGGAGAATGGCCAGATACGCAGTATTTT
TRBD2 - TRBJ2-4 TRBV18 CASSQRGVENIQYF TGTGCCAGCTCACAGCGGGGGGTTGAGAACATTCAGTACTTC
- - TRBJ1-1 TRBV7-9 CASSPLGGAWTEAFF TGTGCCAGCAGCCCCCTTGGGGGCGCTTGGACTGAAGCTTTCTTT
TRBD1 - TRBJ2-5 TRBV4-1 CASSQEPGGETQYF TGCGCCAGCAGCCAAGAACCAGGGGGAGAGACCCAGTACTTC
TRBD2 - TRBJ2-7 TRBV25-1 CASSERVSGRAFYEQYF TGTGCCAGCAGTGAAAGGGTGAGCGGGAGGGCCTTCTACGAGCAGTACTTC
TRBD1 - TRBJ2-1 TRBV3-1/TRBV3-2 CASSQDLGQMAEQFF TGTGCCAGCAGCCAAGATCTGGGACAGATGGCTGAGCAGTTCTTC
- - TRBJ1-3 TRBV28 CASSFLGNTIYF TGTGCCAGCAGTTTTCTCGGAAACACCATATATTTT
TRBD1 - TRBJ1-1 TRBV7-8 CASSTRLLTGRMEAFF TGTGCCAGCAGCACACGACTACTGACAGGGCGGATGGAAGCTTTCTTT
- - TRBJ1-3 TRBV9 CASSARGVPLSGNTIYF TGTGCCAGCAGCGCCCGGGGAGTCCCCCTCTCTGGAAACACCATATATTTT
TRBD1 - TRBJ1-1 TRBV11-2 CASSLLQGVKTEAFF TGTGCCAGCAGCTTACTACAGGGGGTAAAAACTGAAGCTTTCTTT
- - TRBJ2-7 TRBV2 CASRDQGSPAYEQYF TGTGCCAGCAGGGATCAGGGGTCGCCTGCCTACGAGCAGTACTTC
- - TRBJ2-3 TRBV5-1 CASRPSPPDTQYF TGCGCCAGCAGGCCTAGCCCCCCAGATACGCAGTATTTT
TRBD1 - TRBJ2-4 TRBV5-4 CASSSGQTEFTKNIQYF TGTGCCAGCAGCTCGGGACAGACAGAGTTTACCAAAAACATTCAGTACTTC
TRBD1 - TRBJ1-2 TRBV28 CASSYQGAQVGYGYTF TGTGCCAGCAGTTACCAGGGGGCGCAGGTCGGTTATGGCTACACCTTC
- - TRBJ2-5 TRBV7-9 CASSLGAGSQYF TGTGCCAGCAGCTTAGGGGCTGGGTCCCAGTACTTC
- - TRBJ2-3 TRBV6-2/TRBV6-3 CASSYLGADTQYF TGTGCCAGCAGTTACTTAGGGGCTGATACGCAGTATTTT
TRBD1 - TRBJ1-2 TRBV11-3 CASSEGQGAQDGYTF TGTGCCAGCAGCGAGGGACAGGGGGCGCAGGATGGCTACACCTTC
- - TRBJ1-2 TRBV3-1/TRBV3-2 CASSRETNYGYTF TGTGCCAGCAGCCGTGAGACAAACTATGGCTACACCTTC
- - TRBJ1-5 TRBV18 CASSGGFSNQPQHF TGTGCCAGCTCAGGAGGCTTTAGCAATCAGCCCCAGCATTTT
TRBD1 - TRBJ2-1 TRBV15 CATSRGQGGNEQFF TGTGCCACCAGCAGAGGACAGGGGGGCAATGAGCAGTTCTTC
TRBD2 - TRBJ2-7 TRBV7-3 CASSLGREDEQYF TGTGCCAGCAGCTTAGGACGGGAGGACGAGCAGTACTTC
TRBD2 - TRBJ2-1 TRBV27 CASTGGGAYNEQFF TGTGCCAGCACAGGCGGGGGGGCTTACAATGAGCAGTTCTTC
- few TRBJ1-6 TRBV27 CASSFTPGGVRSLHF TGTGCCAGCAGTTTCACGCCGGGAGGGGTGAGATCCCTCCACTTT
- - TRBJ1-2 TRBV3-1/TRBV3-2 CASSQESGIAYGYTF TGTGCCAGCAGCCAAGAGTCAGGGATAGCCTATGGCTACACCTTC
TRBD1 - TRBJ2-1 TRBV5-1 CASSSQGASHNEQFF TGCGCCAGCAGCTCACAGGGGGCATCGCACAATGAGCAGTTCTTC
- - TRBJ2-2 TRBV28 CASRRGGDGTGELFF TGTGCCAGCAGAAGGGGCGGGGACGGCACCGGGGAGCTGTTTTTT
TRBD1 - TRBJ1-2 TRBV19 CASTGQGNYGYTF TGTGCCAGTACCGGACAGGGGAACTATGGCTACACCTTC
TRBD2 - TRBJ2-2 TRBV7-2 CASSLLAGGPGELFF TGTGCCAGCAGCTTACTAGCGGGGGGGCCGGGGGAGCTGTTTTTT
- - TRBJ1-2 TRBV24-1 CATSGAGLKYGYTF TGTGCCACCAGTGGTGCAGGCCTCAAATATGGCTACACCTTC
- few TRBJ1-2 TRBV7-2 CASSLDEAAGYTF TGTGCCAGCAGCTTAGATGAGGCGGCTGGCTACACCTTC
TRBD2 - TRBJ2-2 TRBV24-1 CATSDLVGGPSTGELFF TGTGCCACCAGTGATTTGGTGGGAGGGCCAAGCACCGGGGAGCTGTTTTTT
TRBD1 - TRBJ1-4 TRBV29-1 CSVRQGNEKLFF TGCAGCGTCCGACAGGGGAATGAAAAACTGTTTTTT
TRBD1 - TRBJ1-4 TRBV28 CASRDTRGLSEKLFF TGTGCCAGCAGGGATACGAGGGGGCTCAGTGAAAAACTGTTTTTT
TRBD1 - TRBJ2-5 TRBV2 CASSDPTGPSETQYF TGTGCCAGCAGTGACCCGACAGGGCCTTCAGAGACCCAGTACTTC
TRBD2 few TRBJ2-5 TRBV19 CASSVRTSGQETQYF TGTGCCAGTAGCGTCCGGACTAGCGGACAAGAGACCCAGTACTTC
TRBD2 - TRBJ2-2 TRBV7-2 CASGRTSGGYTGELFF TGTGCCAGCGGCCGGACTAGCGGGGGATACACCGGGGAGCTGTTTTTT
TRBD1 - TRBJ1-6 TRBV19 CASSIEGQGGKSPLHF TGTGCCAGTAGTATAGAAGGACAGGGGGGAAAGTCACCCCTCCACTTT
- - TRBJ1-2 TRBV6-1 CASSELGSQVHFYGYTF TGTGCCAGCAGTGAGCTAGGTTCTCAAGTACACTTCTATGGCTACACCTTC
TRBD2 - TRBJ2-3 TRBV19 CASSSRTSGRTDTQYF TGTGCCAGTAGTTCTCGGACTAGCGGGAGGACAGATACGCAGTATTTT
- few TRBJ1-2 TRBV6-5 CATLAGSAVSYGYTF TGTGCCACGTTGGCCGGGAGTGCAGTTAGCTATGGCTACACCTTC